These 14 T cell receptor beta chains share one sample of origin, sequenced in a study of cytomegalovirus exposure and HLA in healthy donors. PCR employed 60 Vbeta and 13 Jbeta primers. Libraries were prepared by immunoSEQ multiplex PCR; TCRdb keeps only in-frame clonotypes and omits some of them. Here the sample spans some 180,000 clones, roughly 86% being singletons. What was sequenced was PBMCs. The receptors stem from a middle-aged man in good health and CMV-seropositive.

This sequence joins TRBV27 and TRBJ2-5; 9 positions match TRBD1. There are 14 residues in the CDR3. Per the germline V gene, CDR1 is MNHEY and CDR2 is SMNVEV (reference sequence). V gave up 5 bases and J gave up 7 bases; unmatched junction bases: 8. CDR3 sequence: CASSQGQGAGTQYF. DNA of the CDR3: TGTGCCAGCAGTCAGGGACAGGGAGCGGGGACCCAGTACTTC.

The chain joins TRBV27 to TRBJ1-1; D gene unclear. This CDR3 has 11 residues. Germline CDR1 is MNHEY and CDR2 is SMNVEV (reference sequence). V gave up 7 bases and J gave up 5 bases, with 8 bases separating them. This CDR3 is CASTPRTEAFF. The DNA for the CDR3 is TGTGCCAGCACCCCTAGGACTGAAGCTTTCTTT.

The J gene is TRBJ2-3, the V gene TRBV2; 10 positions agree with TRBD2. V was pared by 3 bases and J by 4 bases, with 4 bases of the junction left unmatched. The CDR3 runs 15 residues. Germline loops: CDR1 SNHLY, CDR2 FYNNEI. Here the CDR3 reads CASSDRAGGADTQYF. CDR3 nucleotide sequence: TGTGCCAGCAGTGATCGAGCGGGGGGGGCAGATACGCAGTATTTT. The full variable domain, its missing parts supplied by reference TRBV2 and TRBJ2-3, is EPEVTQTPSHQVTQMGQEVILRCVPISNHLYFYWYRQILGQKVEFLVSFYNNEISEKSEIFDDQFSVERPDGSNFTLKIRSTKLEDSAMYFCASSDRAGGADTQYFGPGTRLTVL.

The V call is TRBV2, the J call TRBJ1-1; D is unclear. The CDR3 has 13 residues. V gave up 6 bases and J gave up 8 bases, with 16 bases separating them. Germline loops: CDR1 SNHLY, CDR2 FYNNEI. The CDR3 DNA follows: TGTGCCAGCAGCGTCCTAGAGGGTGGGGAAGCTTTCTTT. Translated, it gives CASSVLEGGEAFF.

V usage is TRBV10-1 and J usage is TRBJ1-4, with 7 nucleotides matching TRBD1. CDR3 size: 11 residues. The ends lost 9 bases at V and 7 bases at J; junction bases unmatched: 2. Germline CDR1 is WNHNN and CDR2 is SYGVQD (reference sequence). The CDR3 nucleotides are TGCGCCAGACGACAGGGTGAAAAACTGTTTTTT. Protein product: CARRQGEKLFF.

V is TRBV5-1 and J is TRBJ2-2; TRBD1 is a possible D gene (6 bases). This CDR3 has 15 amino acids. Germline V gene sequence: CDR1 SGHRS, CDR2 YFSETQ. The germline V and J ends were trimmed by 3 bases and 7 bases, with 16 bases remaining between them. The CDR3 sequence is CASSSGDKIGGELFF. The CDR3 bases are TGCGCCAGCAGCTCTGGGGACAAAATCGGCGGGGAGCTGTTTTTT.

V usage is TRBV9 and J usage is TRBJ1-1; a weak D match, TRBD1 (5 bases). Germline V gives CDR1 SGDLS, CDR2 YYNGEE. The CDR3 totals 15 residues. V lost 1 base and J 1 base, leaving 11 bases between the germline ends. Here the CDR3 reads CASSVLGGGNTEAFF. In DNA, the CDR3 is TGTGCCAGCAGCGTACTTGGGGGGGGGAACACTGAAGCTTTCTTT.

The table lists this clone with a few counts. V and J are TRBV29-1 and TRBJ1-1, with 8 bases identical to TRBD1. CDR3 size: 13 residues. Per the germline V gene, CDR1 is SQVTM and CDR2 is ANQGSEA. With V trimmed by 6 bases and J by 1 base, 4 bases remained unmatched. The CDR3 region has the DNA TGCAGCGTCGACAGGGGAGAGAACACTGAAGCTTTCTTT. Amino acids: CSVDRGENTEAFF. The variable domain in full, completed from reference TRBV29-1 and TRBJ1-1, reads SAVISQKPSRDICQRGTSLTIQCQVDSQVTMMFWYRQQPGQSLTLIATANQGSEATYESGFVIDKFPISRPNLTFSTLTVSNMSPEDSSIYLCSVDRGENTEAFFGQGTRLTVV.

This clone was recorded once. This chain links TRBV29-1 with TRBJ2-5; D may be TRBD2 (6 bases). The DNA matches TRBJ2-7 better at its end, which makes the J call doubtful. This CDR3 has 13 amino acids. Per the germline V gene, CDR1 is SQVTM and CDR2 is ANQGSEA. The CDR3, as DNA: TGCAGCGTTGTTGAGCGGGCCTCCTACGAGCAGTACTTC. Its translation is CSVVERASYEQYF.

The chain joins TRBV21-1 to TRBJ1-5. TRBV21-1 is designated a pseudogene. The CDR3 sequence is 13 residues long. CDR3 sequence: CASREKGGQPQHF. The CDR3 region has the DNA TGTGCCAGCAGGGAAAAAGGCGGCCAGCCCCAGCATTTT.

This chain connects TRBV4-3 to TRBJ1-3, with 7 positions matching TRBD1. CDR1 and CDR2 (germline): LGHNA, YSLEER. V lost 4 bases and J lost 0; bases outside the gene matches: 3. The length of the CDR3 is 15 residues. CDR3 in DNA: TGCGCCAGCAGCCGGGACAGCGACTCTGGAAACACCATATATTTT. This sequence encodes CASSRDSDSGNTIYF.

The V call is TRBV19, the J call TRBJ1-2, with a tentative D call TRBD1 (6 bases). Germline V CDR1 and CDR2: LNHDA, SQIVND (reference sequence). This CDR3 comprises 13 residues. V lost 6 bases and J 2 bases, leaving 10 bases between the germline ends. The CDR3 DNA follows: TGTGCCAGTAGCGACGACAGGAACTATGGCTACACCTTC. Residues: CASSDDRNYGYTF.

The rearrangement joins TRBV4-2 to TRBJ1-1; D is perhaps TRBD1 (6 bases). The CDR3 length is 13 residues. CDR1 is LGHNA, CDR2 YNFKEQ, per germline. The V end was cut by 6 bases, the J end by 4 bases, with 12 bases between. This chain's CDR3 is CASRWGGGTEAFF. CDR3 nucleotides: TGTGCCAGCAGGTGGGGGGGCGGCACTGAAGCTTTCTTT.

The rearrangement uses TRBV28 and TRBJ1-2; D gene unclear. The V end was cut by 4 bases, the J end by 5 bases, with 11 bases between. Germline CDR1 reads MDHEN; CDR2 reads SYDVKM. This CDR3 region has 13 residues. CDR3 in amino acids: CASSSLDTYGYTF. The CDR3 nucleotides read TGTGCCAGCAGTTCACTCGACACGTATGGCTACACCTTC.